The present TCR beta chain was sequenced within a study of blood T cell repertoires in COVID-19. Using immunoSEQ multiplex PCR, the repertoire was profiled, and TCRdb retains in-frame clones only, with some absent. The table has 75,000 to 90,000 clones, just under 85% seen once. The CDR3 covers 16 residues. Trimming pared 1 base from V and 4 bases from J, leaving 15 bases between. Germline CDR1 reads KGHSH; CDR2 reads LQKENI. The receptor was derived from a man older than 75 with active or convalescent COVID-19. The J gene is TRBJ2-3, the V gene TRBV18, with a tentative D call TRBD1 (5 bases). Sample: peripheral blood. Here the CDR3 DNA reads TGTGCCAGCTCACCACTCAGGCAGGGTGATGCAGATACGCAGTATTTT. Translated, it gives CASSPLRQGDADTQYF.